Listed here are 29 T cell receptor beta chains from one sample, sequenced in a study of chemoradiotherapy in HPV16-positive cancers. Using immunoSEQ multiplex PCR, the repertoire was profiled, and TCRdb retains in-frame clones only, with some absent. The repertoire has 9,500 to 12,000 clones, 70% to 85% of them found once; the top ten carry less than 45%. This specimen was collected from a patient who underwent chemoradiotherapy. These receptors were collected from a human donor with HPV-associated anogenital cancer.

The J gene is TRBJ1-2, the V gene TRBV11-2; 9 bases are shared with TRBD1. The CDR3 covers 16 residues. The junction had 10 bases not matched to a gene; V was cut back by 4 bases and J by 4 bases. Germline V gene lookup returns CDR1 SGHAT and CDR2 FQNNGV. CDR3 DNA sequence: TGTGCCAGCAGCTCACCGGGACAGGGACCACCCTATGGCTACACCTTC. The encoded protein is CASSSPGQGPPYGYTF.

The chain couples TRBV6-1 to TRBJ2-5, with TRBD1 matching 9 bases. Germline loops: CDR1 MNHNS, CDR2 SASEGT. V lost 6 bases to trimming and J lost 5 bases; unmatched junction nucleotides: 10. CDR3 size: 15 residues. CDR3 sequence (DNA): TGTGCCAGCAGCGATGGGACAGGGTGGGGGGAGACCCAGTACTTC. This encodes CASSDGTGWGETQYF.

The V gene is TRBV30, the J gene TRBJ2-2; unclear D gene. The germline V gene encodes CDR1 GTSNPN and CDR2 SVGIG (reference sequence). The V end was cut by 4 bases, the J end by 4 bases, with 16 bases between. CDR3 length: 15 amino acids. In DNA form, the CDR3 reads TGTGCCTGGAAAACTAACACCAGACTCACCGGGGAGCTGTTTTTT. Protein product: CAWKTNTRLTGELFF.

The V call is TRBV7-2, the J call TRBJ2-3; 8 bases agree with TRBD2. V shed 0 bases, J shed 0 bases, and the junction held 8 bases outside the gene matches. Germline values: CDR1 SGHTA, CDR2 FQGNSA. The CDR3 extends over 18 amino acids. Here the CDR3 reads CASSLAAWRLASTDTQYF. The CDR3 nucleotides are TGTGCCAGCAGCTTAGCTGCGTGGAGACTAGCGAGCACAGATACGCAGTATTTT. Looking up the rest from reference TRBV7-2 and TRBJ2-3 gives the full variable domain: GAGVSQSPSNKVTEKGKDVELRCDPISGHTALYWYRQSLGQGLEFLIYFQGNSAPDKSGLPSDRFSAERTGGSVSTLTIQRTQQEDSAVYLCASSLAAWRLASTDTQYFGPGTRLTVL.

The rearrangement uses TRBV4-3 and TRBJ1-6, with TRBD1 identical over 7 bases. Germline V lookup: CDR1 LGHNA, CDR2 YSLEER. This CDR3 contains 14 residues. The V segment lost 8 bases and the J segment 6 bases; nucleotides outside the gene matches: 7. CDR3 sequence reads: CASRTGAGNSPLHF. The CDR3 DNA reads TGCGCCAGCCGTACAGGGGCCGGTAATTCACCCCTCCACTTT.

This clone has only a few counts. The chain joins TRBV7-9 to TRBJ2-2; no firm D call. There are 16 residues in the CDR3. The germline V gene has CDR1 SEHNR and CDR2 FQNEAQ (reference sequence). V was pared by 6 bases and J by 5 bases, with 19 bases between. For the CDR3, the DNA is TGTGCCAGCAGTACGCGGATGCCGATTGGGACCGGGGAGCTGTTTTTT. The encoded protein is CASSTRMPIGTGELFF.

The CDR3 nucleotides read TGTGCCAGCAACCCCGGAGGGACGGCTAATGAAAAACTGTTTTTT. Translated, it gives CASNPGGTANEKLFF. The rearrangement links TRBV9 to TRBJ1-4; the D gene is possibly TRBD1 (5 bases). V was shortened by 6 bases and J by 3 bases, with 15 bases between the two germline ends. CDR3 length equals 15 residues. CDR1 and CDR2 from the germline V gene are SGDLS and YYNGEE.

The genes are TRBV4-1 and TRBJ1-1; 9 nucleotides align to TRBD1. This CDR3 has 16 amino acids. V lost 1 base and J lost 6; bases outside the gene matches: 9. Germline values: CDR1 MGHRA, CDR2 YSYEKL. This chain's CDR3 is CASSQGTHRGPSEAFF. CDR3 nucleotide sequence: TGCGCCAGCAGCCAAGGTACCCACAGGGGGCCTTCTGAAGCTTTCTTT.

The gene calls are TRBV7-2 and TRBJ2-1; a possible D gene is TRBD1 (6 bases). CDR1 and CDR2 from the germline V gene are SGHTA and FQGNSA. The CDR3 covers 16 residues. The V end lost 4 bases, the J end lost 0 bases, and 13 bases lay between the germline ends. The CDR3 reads CASSYTGTNSYNEQFF. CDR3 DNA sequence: TGTGCCAGCAGCTACACCGGGACAAACTCCTACAATGAGCAGTTCTTC.

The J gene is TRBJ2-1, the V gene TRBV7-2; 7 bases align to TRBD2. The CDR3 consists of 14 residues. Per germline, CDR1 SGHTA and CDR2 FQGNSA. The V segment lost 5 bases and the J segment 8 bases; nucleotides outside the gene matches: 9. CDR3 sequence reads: CASSPSLGRDEQFF. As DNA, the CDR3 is TGTGCCAGCAGCCCCTCTCTTGGGAGGGATGAGCAGTTCTTC.

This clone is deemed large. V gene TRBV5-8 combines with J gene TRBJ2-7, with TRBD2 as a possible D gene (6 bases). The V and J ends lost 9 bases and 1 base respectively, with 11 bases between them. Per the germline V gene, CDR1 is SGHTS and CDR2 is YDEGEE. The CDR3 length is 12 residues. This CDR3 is CATAGSSYEQYF. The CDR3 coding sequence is TGTGCCACAGCGGGCAGTTCCTACGAGCAGTACTTC.

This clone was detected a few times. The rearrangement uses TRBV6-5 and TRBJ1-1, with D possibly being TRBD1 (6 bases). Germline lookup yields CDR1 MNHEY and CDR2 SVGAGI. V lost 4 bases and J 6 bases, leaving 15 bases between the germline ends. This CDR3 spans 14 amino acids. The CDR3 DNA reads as TGTGCCAGCAGTTCGCAAAGACAGGTAGCTGAAGCTTTCTTT. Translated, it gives CASSSQRQVAEAFF.

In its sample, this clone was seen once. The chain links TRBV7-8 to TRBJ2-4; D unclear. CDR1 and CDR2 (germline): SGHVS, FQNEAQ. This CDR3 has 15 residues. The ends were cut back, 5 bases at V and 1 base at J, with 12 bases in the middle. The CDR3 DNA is TGTGCCAGCAGCCCGATAAGGTTGGCCAAAAACATTCAGTACTTC. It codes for CASSPIRLAKNIQYF.

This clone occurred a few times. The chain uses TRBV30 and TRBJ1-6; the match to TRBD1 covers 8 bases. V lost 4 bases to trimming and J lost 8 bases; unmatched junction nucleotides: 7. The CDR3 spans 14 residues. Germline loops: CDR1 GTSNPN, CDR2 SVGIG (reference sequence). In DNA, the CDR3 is TGTGCCTGGAAGAAGGGGACAGGAGATTCACCCCTCCACTTT. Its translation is CAWKKGTGDSPLHF.

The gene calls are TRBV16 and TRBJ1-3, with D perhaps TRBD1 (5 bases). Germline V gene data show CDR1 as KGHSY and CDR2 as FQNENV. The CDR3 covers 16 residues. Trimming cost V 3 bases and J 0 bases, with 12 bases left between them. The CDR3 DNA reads TGTGCCAGCAGCCAGCAGGGAAAAAGCTCTGGAAACACCATATATTTT. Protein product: CASSQQGKSSGNTIYF. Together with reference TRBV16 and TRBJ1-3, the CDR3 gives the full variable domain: GEEVAQTPKHLVRGEGQKAKLYCAPIKGHSYVFWYQQVLKNEFKFLISFQNENVFDETGMPKERFSAKCLPNSPCSLEIQATKLEDSAVYFCASSQQGKSSGNTIYFGEGSWLTVV.

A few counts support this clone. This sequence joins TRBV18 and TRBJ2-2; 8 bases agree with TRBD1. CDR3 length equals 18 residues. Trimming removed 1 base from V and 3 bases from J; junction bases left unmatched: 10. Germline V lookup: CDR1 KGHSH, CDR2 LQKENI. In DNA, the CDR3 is TGTGCCAGCTCACCACTTGGGGCAGGGGGCGACTACACCGGGGAGCTGTTTTTT. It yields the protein CASSPLGAGGDYTGELFF.

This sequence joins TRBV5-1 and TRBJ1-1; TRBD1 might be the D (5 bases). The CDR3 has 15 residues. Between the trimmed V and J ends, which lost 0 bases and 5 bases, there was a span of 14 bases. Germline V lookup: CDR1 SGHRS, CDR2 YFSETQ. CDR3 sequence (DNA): TGCGCCAGCAGCTTGGGGGGGAACCAGGTGACTGAAGCTTTCTTT. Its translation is CASSLGGNQVTEAFF.

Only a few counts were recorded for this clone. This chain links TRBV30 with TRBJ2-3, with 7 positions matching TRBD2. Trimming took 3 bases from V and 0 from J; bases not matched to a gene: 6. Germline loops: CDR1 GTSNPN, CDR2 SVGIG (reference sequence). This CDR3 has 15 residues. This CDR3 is CAWSLLALSTDTQYF. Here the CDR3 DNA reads TGTGCCTGGAGCCTACTAGCGCTCAGCACAGATACGCAGTATTTT.

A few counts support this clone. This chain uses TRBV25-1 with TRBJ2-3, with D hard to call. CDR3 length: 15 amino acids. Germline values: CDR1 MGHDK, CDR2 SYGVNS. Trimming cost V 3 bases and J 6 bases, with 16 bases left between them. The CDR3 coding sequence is TGTGCCAGCAGTGATTTAAGTTCTTGGATGGATACGCAGTATTTT. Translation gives CASSDLSSWMDTQYF.

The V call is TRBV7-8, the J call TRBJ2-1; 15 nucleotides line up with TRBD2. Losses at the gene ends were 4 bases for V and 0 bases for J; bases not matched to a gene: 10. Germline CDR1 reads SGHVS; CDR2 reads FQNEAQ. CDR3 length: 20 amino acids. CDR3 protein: CASSSEDGLAGGPSYNEQFF. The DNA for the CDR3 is TGTGCCAGCAGCTCGGAGGATGGACTAGCGGGAGGGCCCTCCTACAATGAGCAGTTCTTC.

The CDR3 reads CASSQAGGFNQPQHF. CDR3 DNA sequence: TGCGCCAGCAGCCAAGCAGGGGGGTTTAATCAGCCCCAGCATTTT. The V call is TRBV4-1, the J call TRBJ1-5; TRBD1 matches 7 bases. Germline CDR1 MGHRA, CDR2 YSYEKL. The V and J ends lost 1 base and 4 bases, in that order; junction bases with no gene match: 4. The length of the CDR3 is 15 residues.

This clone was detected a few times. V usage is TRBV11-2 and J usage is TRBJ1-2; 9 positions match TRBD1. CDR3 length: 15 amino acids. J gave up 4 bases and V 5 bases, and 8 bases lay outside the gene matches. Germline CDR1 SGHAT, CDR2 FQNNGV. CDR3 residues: CASSLNRGPTYGYTF. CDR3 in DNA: TGTGCCAGCAGCCTCAACAGGGGGCCTACCTATGGCTACACCTTC.

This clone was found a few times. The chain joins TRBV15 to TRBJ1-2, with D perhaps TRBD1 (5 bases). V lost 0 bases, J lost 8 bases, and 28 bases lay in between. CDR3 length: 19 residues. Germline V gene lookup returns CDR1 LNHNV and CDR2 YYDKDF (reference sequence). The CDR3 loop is CATSRDAVLVGDGESGYTF. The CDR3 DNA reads TGTGCCACCAGCAGAGATGCGGTGCTGGTAGGGGATGGGGAAAGCGGCTACACCTTC.

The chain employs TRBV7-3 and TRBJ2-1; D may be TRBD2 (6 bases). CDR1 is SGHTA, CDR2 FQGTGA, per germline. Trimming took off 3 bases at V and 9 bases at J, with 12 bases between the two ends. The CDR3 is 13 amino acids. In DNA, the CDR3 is TGTGCCAGCAGCTTGGGCGGGAATCTTGAGCAGTTCTTC. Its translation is CASSLGGNLEQFF.

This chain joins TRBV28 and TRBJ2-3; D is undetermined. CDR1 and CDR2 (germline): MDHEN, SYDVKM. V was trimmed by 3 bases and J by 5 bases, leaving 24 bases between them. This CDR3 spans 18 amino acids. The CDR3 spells CASSFRLVKARSRDTQYF. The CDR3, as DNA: TGTGCCAGCAGTTTTCGTTTAGTGAAGGCCCGATCCAGAGATACGCAGTATTTT.

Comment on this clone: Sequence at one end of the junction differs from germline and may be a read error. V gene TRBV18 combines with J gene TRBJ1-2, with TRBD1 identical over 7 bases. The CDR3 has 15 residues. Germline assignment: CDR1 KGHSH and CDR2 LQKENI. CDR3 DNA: TGTGCCAGCTCATTTCGGACAGGTACTAACTATGGTTACACCTTC. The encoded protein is CASSFRTGTNYGYTF.

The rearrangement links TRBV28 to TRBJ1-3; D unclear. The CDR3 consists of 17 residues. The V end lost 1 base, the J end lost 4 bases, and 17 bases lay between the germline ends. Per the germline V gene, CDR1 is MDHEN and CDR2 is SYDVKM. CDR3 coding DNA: TGTGCCAGCAGTTTATTCAAAAAGGGCCCCCGGGGAAACACCATATATTTT. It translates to CASSLFKKGPRGNTIYF.

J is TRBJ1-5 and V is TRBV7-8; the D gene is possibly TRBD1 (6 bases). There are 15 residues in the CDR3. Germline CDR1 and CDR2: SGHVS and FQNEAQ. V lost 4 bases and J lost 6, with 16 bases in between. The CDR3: CASSSTQGSGQPQHF. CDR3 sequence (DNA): TGTGCCAGCAGCTCGACACAGGGTTCGGGTCAGCCCCAGCATTTT.

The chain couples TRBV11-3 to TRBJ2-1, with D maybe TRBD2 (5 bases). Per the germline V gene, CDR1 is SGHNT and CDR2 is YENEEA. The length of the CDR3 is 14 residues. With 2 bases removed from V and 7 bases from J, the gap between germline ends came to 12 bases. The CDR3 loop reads CASSLSKTGNEQFF. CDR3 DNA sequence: TGTGCCAGCAGCTTATCCAAAACGGGGAATGAGCAGTTCTTC.